Listed below are T cell receptor beta chains from one sample, sequenced in a study of regulatory T cells in long-lasting Graves disease. TCRdb fed the multiplex PCR reads into MiXCR, producing one record per CDR3 protein. This table holds approximately 470,000 distinct CDR3 sequences, 15% to 20% found once. These sequences were also reported in another study, on T cells in Graves' hyperthyroidism and ophthalmopathy.

The input for sequencing was peripheral blood mononuclear cells (PBMCs), taken at new diagnosis, from a patient treated with antithyroid drugs. The receptors originated from a middle-aged man with Graves disease. The CDR3 runs from the conserved cysteine through the conserved F or W.

V gene	CDR3 protein
TRBV7-9	CASSHGTDTDTQYF
TRBV20-1	CSARGRVLAANTGELFF
TRBV5-4	CASSLPGQKSGELFF
TRBV6-1	CASSEVVNSPLHF
TRBV28	CASSLSPGTGSRPGANVLTF
TRBV9	CASSVDGVGQETQYF
TRBV2	CASRVSFGSPHMGAYEQYF
TRBV30	CAWAPKGRGYGYTF
TRBV30	CAWSVTSGAYNEQFF
TRBV20-1	CSARDLAASGDYEQYF
TRBV24-1	CATSDAGTHTDTQYF
TRBV9	CASSVALVDGELFF
TRBV20-1	CSARDRRTPQNTQYF
TRBV25-1	CASSSIFEGEAFF
TRBV7-2	CASSRRGLSEKLFF
TRBV27	CASSPGTSGRAGQYF
TRBV28	CASKELGAGNTEAFF
TRBV12-3/TRBV12-4	CASRRPPGGYTF
TRBV12-3/TRBV12-4	CASRARGGFTDTQYF
TRBV10-3	CAISEGGLAGEAEQYF
TRBV7-8	CASSPRTGGIQPQHF
TRBV28	CASSLGLAGGTYF
TRBV11-2	CASSLRTGGYNEQFF
TRBV20-1	CSARKGAQNTEAFF
TRBV18	CASSPREWSEQYF
TRBV15	CATGGETYNEQFF
TRBV27	CASSFIGGLGYGYTF
TRBV7-9	CASSSNTENYGYTF
TRBV7-9	CASSSTQRDGETQYF
TRBV27	CASSLSPNEQFF
TRBV11-2	CASSLRGNGGVGAFF
TRBV11-2	CASSLSFRRQFGDGYTF